Listed here are 32 T cell receptor beta chains from one sample, sequenced in a study of OX40 agonist ivuxolimab in advanced cancers. Sequenced by immunoSEQ multiplex PCR; TCRdb stores in-frame clones only, minus some. The sample lists about 87,000 clones, roughly 85% seen once, with approximately 0.79% in the top ten. The specimen was CD4+ or CD8+ T cells sorted from blood, collected in a trial of the OX40 agonist ivuxolimab. These receptors originate from an adult with an advanced solid tumor such as melanoma, head and neck, liver or kidney cancer.

V is TRBV4-3 and J is TRBJ1-6; TRBD1 matches 8 bases. In germline, CDR1 is LGHNA, CDR2 YSLEER. This CDR3 has 15 residues. V trimming: 0 bases; J trimming: 10 bases; junction bases outside the gene matches: 5. CDR3 nucleotide sequence: TGCGCCAGCAGCCAAGATTCACAGGGGGAATCACCCCTCCACTTT. Translating gives CASSQDSQGESPLHF.

The chain combines TRBV7-9 with TRBJ2-5; D tentatively reads TRBD1 or TRBD2 (5 bases each). This CDR3 is 13 amino acids long. The germline V gene has CDR1 SEHNR and CDR2 FQNEAQ (reference sequence). V lost 5 bases to trimming and J lost 8 bases, with 15 bases between them. CDR3 loop: CASSGSGPRTQYF. Here the CDR3 DNA reads TGTGCCAGCAGCGGTTCGGGACCCCGAACCCAGTACTTC.

In this sample, this clone turned up a few times. The sample has other DNA sequences that encode this CDR3 too. The chain joins TRBV6-5 to TRBJ1-2; 11 nucleotides align to TRBD1. This CDR3 contains 16 residues. Per germline, CDR1 MNHEY and CDR2 SVGAGI. V trimming: 0 bases; J trimming: 4 bases; junction bases outside the gene matches: 4. CDR3 nucleotide sequence: TGTGCCAGCAGTTACTCTAGGACAGGGGGCGGCTATGGCTACACCTTC. This translates into CASSYSRTGGGYGYTF.

This sequence joins TRBV11-1 and TRBJ2-6; D remains unclear. With 8 bases removed from V and 2 bases from J, the gap between germline ends came to 7 bases. Germline CDR1 and CDR2: SGHAT and FQDESV (reference sequence). This CDR3 contains 13 residues. The CDR3 DNA sequence: TGTGCCAGCGCATCCCCTGGGGCCAACGTCCTGACTTTC. This encodes CASASPGANVLTF.

A few counts support this clone. V and J are TRBV28 and TRBJ1-6, with 10 bases lining up with TRBD1. The CDR3 loop spans 15 amino acids. With V trimmed by 6 bases and J by 10 bases, 9 bases remained unmatched. Per germline, CDR1 MDHEN and CDR2 SYDVKM. The CDR3 DNA reads TGTGCCAGCAGCCCCCCGGGACAGGGGATGTCACCCCTCCACTTT. Its translation is CASSPPGQGMSPLHF.

Regarding this clone: Compared with germline, one end of the junction differs, possibly owing to a read error. This chain links TRBV6-6 with TRBJ1-1, with TRBD1 identical over 8 bases. The CDR3 contains 12 residues. In germline, CDR1 is MNHNY, CDR2 SVGAGI (reference sequence). CDR3 protein: CASSYSGGQAFF. CDR3 coding DNA: TGTGCCAGCAGTTACTCGGGGGGACAGGCGTTTTTT.

The CDR3 region has the DNA TGTGCCAGCTCACCGACCTTTAGCGGGGGGGCCGCAGATACGCAGTATTTT. Its protein is CASSPTFSGGAADTQYF. The chain couples TRBV18 to TRBJ2-3, with TRBD2 matching over 11 bases. CDR3 size: 17 residues. V gave up 3 bases and J gave up 4 bases; unmatched junction bases: 9. The germline V gene encodes CDR1 KGHSH and CDR2 LQKENI.

The chain has TRBV29-1 and TRBJ1-4; TRBD1 matches 9 bases. This CDR3 is built from 16 residues. The trim removed 6 bases at V and 0 bases at J, leaving 8 bases unmatched. Germline values: CDR1 SQVTM, CDR2 ANQGSEA. CDR3: CSVAGTGSATNEKLFF. The CDR3 DNA reads TGCAGCGTGGCCGGGACAGGGAGTGCAACTAATGAAAAACTGTTTTTT.

This chain uses TRBV7-9 with TRBJ1-6; D is uncertain. This CDR3 contains 16 residues. Germline V gene lookup returns CDR1 SEHNR and CDR2 FQNEAQ (reference sequence). V was cut by 1 base and J by 6 bases, with 13 bases left in between. CDR3 protein: CASSLEGVGGNSPLHF. For the CDR3, the DNA is TGTGCCAGCAGCTTAGAGGGCGTGGGAGGTAATTCACCCCTCCACTTT.

The V and J genes are TRBV5-4 and TRBJ1-2, with D perhaps TRBD1 (5 bases). Germline CDR1 SGHNT, CDR2 YYREEE (reference sequence). V was shortened by 0 bases and J by 2 bases, with 14 bases between the two germline ends. This CDR3 has 16 residues. The CDR3 DNA sequence: TGTGCCAGCAGCTTGGGGGGGAGGGGCAGGAACTATGGCTACACCTTC. Translated, it gives CASSLGGRGRNYGYTF.

The chain recombines TRBV30 with TRBJ1-2; weak D call: TRBD1 (5 bases). Trimming cost V 2 bases and J 4 bases, with 11 bases left between them. CDR3 size: 13 residues. Germline CDR1 and CDR2: GTSNPN and SVGIG (reference sequence). The CDR3 DNA is TGTGCCTGGAGTTTCACAGGTGTCTATGGCTACACCTTC. It codes for CAWSFTGVYGYTF.

The rearrangement uses TRBV10-1 and TRBJ1-5; perhaps TRBD1 as D (6 bases). The CDR3 totals 13 residues. The germline gives CDR1 WNHNN, CDR2 SYGVQD (reference sequence). The CDR3 sequence is CAPRGRNNQPQHF. The CDR3 region has the DNA TGCGCTCCCCGGGGGCGGAACAATCAGCCCCAGCATTTT.

The rearrangement uses TRBV5-1 and TRBJ2-6, with D perhaps matching TRBD1 (5 bases). V dropped 4 bases and J dropped 0 bases, with 17 bases sitting between them. The CDR3 is 18 residues long. Looked up from germline, CDR1 is SGHRS and CDR2 is YFSETQ. CDR3 in DNA: TGCGCCAGCAGCCGTAACAGGTACCCCAGCTCTGGGGCCAACGTCCTGACTTTC. This codes for CASSRNRYPSSGANVLTF.

The V gene is TRBV7-3, the J gene TRBJ2-3; no clear D gene. Germline V CDR1 and CDR2: SGHTA, FQGTGA. CDR3 length equals 13 residues. V lost 4 bases and J 2 bases, leaving 7 bases between the germline ends. The CDR3: CASSSTLTDTQYF. CDR3 in DNA: TGTGCCAGCAGCTCAACCCTCACAGATACGCAGTATTTT. Variable domain in full (rest from reference TRBV7-3 and TRBJ2-3): GAGVSQTPSNKVTEKGKYVELRCDPISGHTALYWYRQSLGQGPEFLIYFQGTGAADDSGLPNDRFFAVRPEGSVSTLKIQRTERGDSAVYLCASSSTLTDTQYFGPGTRLTVL.

The rearrangement links TRBV27 to TRBJ1-6; 8 nucleotides match TRBD1. This CDR3 has 16 residues. The germline V gene has CDR1 MNHEY and CDR2 SMNVEV (reference sequence). The V gene end was trimmed by 8 bases and the J gene end by 7 bases; junction bases not matched to a gene: 13. CDR3 nucleotide sequence: TGTGCCAGCGGCACCTGGGCAGGGGGCCGAAATTCACCCCTCCACTTT. Its protein is CASGTWAGGRNSPLHF.

The chain couples TRBV7-2 to TRBJ1-2; 9 bases align to TRBD1. The junction had 9 bases not matched to a gene; V was cut back by 8 bases and J by 5 bases. This CDR3 comprises 14 residues. Germline V gene data show CDR1 as SGHTA and CDR2 as FQGNSA. CDR3: CASGNRGRNYGYTF. CDR3 coding DNA: TGTGCCAGCGGAAACAGGGGGCGTAATTATGGCTACACCTTC.

This clone was counted once. The rearrangement joins TRBV7-9 to TRBJ1-2; D uncertain. V lost 1 base and J 4 bases, leaving 19 bases between the germline ends. Germline values: CDR1 SEHNR, CDR2 FQNEAQ (reference sequence). CDR3 size: 17 residues. CDR3 sequence: CASSLVGHAGGRYGYTF. The CDR3 DNA sequence: TGTGCCAGCAGCTTAGTGGGTCATGCAGGCGGTCGCTATGGCTACACCTTC.

This clone was seen more than once but under ten times. The rearrangement links TRBV30 to TRBJ1-3; D is unclear. This CDR3 has 13 amino acids. From germline, CDR1 is GTSNPN and CDR2 SVGIG (reference sequence). Trimming shortened V by 3 bases and J by 3 bases, and 9 bases separated the two germline ends. CDR3 region: CAWSGGHGNTIYF. The CDR3 DNA sequence: TGTGCCTGGAGCGGCGGTCATGGAAACACCATATATTTT.

This sequence joins TRBV2 and TRBJ1-6; a weak D match, TRBD1 (6 bases). Germline V gives CDR1 SNHLY, CDR2 FYNNEI. Trimming took off 7 bases at V and 8 bases at J, with 15 bases between the two ends. The CDR3 contains 14 residues. The CDR3: CASTGGRGDSPLHF. Written as DNA, the CDR3 is TGTGCCAGCACTGGGGGGCGCGGAGATTCACCCCTCCACTTT.

The chain carries TRBV5-4 and TRBJ1-3, with D uncertain. Germline loops: CDR1 SGHNT, CDR2 YYREEE (reference sequence). There are 16 residues in the CDR3. Trimming pared 4 bases from V and 4 bases from J, leaving 18 bases between. The CDR3 sequence: CASSTRHAGGGNTIYF. The CDR3 nucleotides are TGTGCCAGCAGCACCCGGCACGCGGGAGGGGGAAACACCATATATTTT.

V usage is TRBV2 and J usage is TRBJ2-3; 7 nucleotides match TRBD1. In germline, CDR1 is SNHLY, CDR2 FYNNEI. There are 17 residues in the CDR3. With 5 bases clipped from V and 0 bases from J, the junction kept 11 bases outside the gene matches. CDR3 residues: CASSLSRQGASTDTQYF. CDR3 coding DNA: TGTGCCAGCAGTCTCAGCCGACAGGGAGCTAGCACAGATACGCAGTATTTT.

This sequence joins TRBV21-1 and TRBJ2-3; TRBD2, the table's D call, was not compared with the DNA. TRBV21-1 is a documented pseudogene. The CDR3 is made up of 12 amino acids. CDR3 nucleotide sequence: TGCTTTGGGGCGGGGCACACAGATACGCAGTATTTT. Its translation: CFGAGHTDTQYF.

This chain links TRBV19 with TRBJ1-1; 9 bases are a match to TRBD1. Germline trimming cut 5 bases from V and 6 bases from J; bases unmatched to any gene: 13. Germline assignment: CDR1 LNHDA and CDR2 SQIVND (reference sequence). CDR3 length: 16 amino acids. The CDR3 DNA follows: TGTGCCAGTAGTTCCTCGGACAGGGGCACCTTCCCTGAAGCTTTCTTT. Its protein product is CASSSSDRGTFPEAFF.

The sample holds one count of this clone. The chain joins TRBV7-2 to TRBJ2-5; TRBD2 matches at 13 bases. This CDR3 comprises 14 residues. Germline lookup yields CDR1 SGHTA and CDR2 FQGNSA. J lost 5 bases, V lost 5 bases, and 2 bases had no gene match. The CDR3 DNA is TGTGCCAGCAGCATGACTAGCGGGGGGGAGACCCAGTACTTC. Amino acid sequence: CASSMTSGGETQYF.

V gene TRBV7-2 combines with J gene TRBJ1-6; D remains unclear. Germline CDR1 and CDR2: SGHTA and FQGNSA. V was shortened by 1 base and J by 3 bases, with 7 bases between the two germline ends. This CDR3 is 15 amino acids long. This CDR3 reads CASSLGDFYNSPLHF. The CDR3 coding sequence is TGTGCCAGCAGCTTAGGTGATTTCTATAATTCACCCCTCCACTTT.

The chain combines TRBV7-9 with TRBJ1-2; possible D gene TRBD1, 6 bases. The CDR3 length is 16 residues. CDR1 is SEHNR and CDR2 is FQNEAQ in the germline V gene (reference sequence). V was shortened by 10 bases and J by 3 bases, with 24 bases between the two germline ends. In DNA form, the CDR3 reads TGTGCCATCCCCTCCTTTTCACAGGGATCGGACTATGGCTACACCTTC. This encodes CAIPSFSQGSDYGYTF.

The V and J genes are TRBV14 and TRBJ1-2; no reliable D call. Germline V gives CDR1 SGHDN, CDR2 FVKESK. V was trimmed by 2 bases and J by 1 base, leaving 14 bases between them. This CDR3 contains 16 residues. CDR3 in amino acids: CASSQSLSRNNYGYTF. The DNA of the CDR3 is TGTGCCAGCAGCCAATCACTCTCTAGGAATAACTATGGCTACACCTTC.

The gene calls are TRBV19 and TRBJ1-1; D is ambiguous. This CDR3 region has 14 residues. Germline CDR1 LNHDA, CDR2 SQIVND (reference sequence). Trimming removed 2 bases at V and 0 bases at J, with 7 bases between. The chain's CDR3 is CASSINLMNTEAFF. In nucleotides, the CDR3 is TGTGCCAGTAGTATAAACCTAATGAACACTGAAGCTTTCTTT.

The chain employs TRBV5-1 and TRBJ1-5; D ambiguous. Germline V gene data show CDR1 as SGHRS and CDR2 as YFSETQ. V was clipped by 4 bases and J by 3 bases, with 11 bases between them. The CDR3 consists of 14 residues. The CDR3 sequence is CASSLDGPNQPQHF. CDR3 nucleotides: TGCGCCAGCAGCCTTGATGGGCCCAATCAGCCCCAGCATTTT.

The chain is built from TRBV7-2 and TRBJ1-6; D remains unclear. Germline assignment: CDR1 SGHTA and CDR2 FQGNSA. Trimming stripped 1 base from V and 7 bases from J, with 8 bases between. The CDR3 loop spans 14 amino acids. The CDR3 protein is CASSLVGPNSPLHF. CDR3 sequence (DNA): TGTGCCAGCAGCTTAGTCGGTCCGAATTCACCCCTCCACTTT. The full variable domain, rest sourced from reference TRBV7-2 and TRBJ1-6, is GAGVSQSPSNKVTEKGKDVELRCDPISGHTALYWYRQSLGQGLEFLIYFQGNSAPDKSGLPSDRFSAERTGGSVSTLTIQRTQQEDSAVYLCASSLVGPNSPLHFGNGTRLTVT.

This chain links TRBV6-1 with TRBJ1-1; D unresolved. The CDR3 has 12 amino acids. V lost 6 bases and J 11 bases, leaving 16 bases between the germline ends. Germline CDR1 and CDR2: MNHNS and SASEGT. CDR3 amino acids: CASRFEPGEAFF. DNA of the CDR3: TGTGCCAGCAGATTCGAACCGGGTGAGGCTTTCTTT.

This chain connects TRBV11-1 to TRBJ2-1, with D tentatively TRBD1 (7 bases). Germline CDR1 SGHAT, CDR2 FQDESV (reference sequence). V lost 8 bases and J 4 bases, leaving 12 bases between the germline ends. The CDR3 length is 13 residues. This CDR3 reads CASRGTEYNEQFF. The CDR3 nucleotides are TGTGCCAGCCGGGGGACAGAGTACAATGAGCAGTTCTTC.